What follows are 21 T cell receptor beta chains derived from one specimen sequenced in a study of human T cells and chemical hapten exposure. Stated time point: pre-sensitization, week 0. The treatment is: therapeutic diphenylcyclopropenone sensitization with weekly scalp DPC. TCRdb processed the RACE reads anew with MiXCR; each CDR3 protein has one entry. The profile covers under 100,000 distinct CDR3 sequences, with 8.5% appearing a single time and 2% to 3% taken by the ten largest. The sample consisted of whole blood, taken in connection with sensitization to the hapten diphenylcyclopropenone (DPC). All receptors come from a man aged 40-49 years with alopecia areata. Some clones in this sample may be carry-over from other donors' samples.

This clonotype came up many times. The J gene is TRBJ2-7, the V gene TRBV29-1, with 10 bases that match TRBD1. After removal of 6 bases from V and 3 bases from J, the junction contained 5 bases not matched to a gene. The CDR3 is made up of 13 amino acids. Looked up from germline, CDR1 is SQVTM and CDR2 is ANQGSEA. CDR3 in amino acids: CSVGTGEVYEQYV. DNA of the CDR3: TGCAGCGTCGGGACAGGGGAGGTCTACGAGCAGTACGTC.

CDR3 coding DNA: TGTGCCAGCTCTTACCCGGACAGGTCCGGGGAGCTGTTTTTT. This codes for CASSYPDRSGELFF. This sequence joins TRBV28 and TRBJ2-2; 7 bases are shared with TRBD1. CDR3 length: 14 residues. Germline loops: CDR1 MDHEN, CDR2 SYDVKM. V dropped 8 bases and J dropped 6; count of bases not matched to a gene: 9.

This clonotype was seen more than once but under ten times. This chain uses TRBV11-2 with TRBJ2-1; no definite D call. The CDR3 extends over 14 amino acids. Germline values: CDR1 SGHAT, CDR2 FQNNGV. Trimming pared 1 base from V and 3 bases from J, leaving 7 bases between. The DNA for the CDR3 is TGTGCCAGCAGCTTAGGCGAGAACTACAATGAGCAGTTCTTC. Translating gives CASSLGENYNEQFF.

This clonotype was seen a few times. Written as DNA, the CDR3 is TGCAGTGCTTCCGGGACATCCTACACTGAAGCTTTCTTT. As protein: CSASGTSYTEAFF. This chain joins TRBV20-1 and TRBJ1-1; perhaps TRBD1 as D (6 bases). Germline loops: CDR1 DFQATT, CDR2 SNEGSKA (reference sequence). With 5 bases removed from V and 3 bases from J, the gap between germline ends came to 13 bases. There are 13 residues in the CDR3.

This clonotype has more than one count but fewer than ten. The CDR3 protein is CASSLSGQPIGYTF. The CDR3 DNA reads TGTGCCAGCAGCCTCTCCGGGCAGCCAATTGGCTACACCTTC. The chain couples TRBV6-2 or TRBV6-3 to TRBJ1-2; D is unresolved. Germline V lookup: CDR1 MNHEY, CDR2 SVGEGT. The V end lost 6 bases, the J end lost 7 bases, and 18 bases lay between the germline ends. The CDR3 sequence is 14 residues long.

The DNA for the CDR3 is TGTGCCAGCAGACCCCAAGGACAGGGGGCTGGGGAGCAGTACTTC. Its translation: CASRPQGQGAGEQYF. V usage is TRBV28 and J usage is TRBJ2-7, with 11 nucleotides matching TRBD1. CDR1 is MDHEN, CDR2 SYDVKM, per germline. The CDR3 has 15 residues. The junction had 11 bases not matched to a gene; V was cut back by 6 bases and J by 7 bases. Drawing the rest from reference TRBV28 and TRBJ2-7, the complete variable domain is DVKVTQSSRYLVKRTGEKVFLECVQDMDHENMFWYRQDPGLGLRLIYFSYDVKMKEKGDIPEGYSVSREKKERFSLILESASTNQTSMYLCASRPQGQGAGEQYFGPGTRLTVT.

This clonotype was detected only a few times. V and J are TRBV7-9 and TRBJ2-1, with 7 bases lining up with TRBD2. This CDR3 has 14 amino acids. Germline V gene data show CDR1 as SEHNR and CDR2 as FQNEAQ (reference sequence). After removal of 3 bases from V and 3 bases from J, the junction contained 2 bases not matched to a gene. The CDR3 here is CASSLGGVYNEQFF. The CDR3 DNA follows: TGTGCCAGCAGCTTGGGGGGGGTCTACAATGAGCAGTTCTTC.

This rearrangement joins TRBV30 to TRBJ2-4, with D possibly matching TRBD2 (5 bases). Per germline, CDR1 GTSNPN and CDR2 SVGIG (reference sequence). The length of the CDR3 is 13 residues. V was shortened by 4 bases and J by 2 bases, with 9 bases between the two germline ends. The CDR3 spells CAWKASSKNIQYF. CDR3 in DNA: TGTGCCTGGAAGGCTAGCTCCAAAAACATTCAGTACTTC.

The sample holds a few counts of this clonotype. The V and J genes are TRBV29-1 and TRBJ2-2; weak D call: TRBD1 (6 bases). Trimming cost V 4 bases and J 7 bases, with 16 bases left between them. CDR1 is SQVTM, CDR2 ANQGSEA, per germline. The CDR3 loop spans 14 amino acids. The CDR3 sequence is CSVASQGVGGELFF. Here the CDR3 DNA reads TGCAGCGTTGCATCACAGGGAGTAGGCGGGGAGCTGTTTTTT.

This clonotype has at least ten counts. V gene TRBV29-1 combines with J gene TRBJ1-5, with 7 bases identical to TRBD1. Per germline, CDR1 SQVTM and CDR2 ANQGSEA. The J segment lost 2 bases and the V segment lost 4 bases, leaving 2 bases of the junction unmatched. The CDR3 contains 13 residues. The CDR3 DNA follows: TGCAGCGTTGCAGGACAGGGCAATCAGCCCCAGCATTTT. Translated, it gives CSVAGQGNQPQHF.

This clonotype was observed many times. V gene TRBV28 combines with J gene TRBJ2-3; a weak D match, TRBD1 (6 bases). The germline CDR1 and CDR2 sequences are MDHEN and SYDVKM. V lost 2 bases and J lost 3, with 12 bases in between. CDR3 length: 15 amino acids. CDR3 residues: CASSLQGSITDTQYF. As DNA, the CDR3 is TGTGCCAGCAGTTTACAGGGGAGTATAACAGATACGCAGTATTTT.

The gene calls are TRBV7-2 and TRBJ2-3; 7 nucleotides line up with TRBD2. Trimming removed 5 bases from V and 9 bases from J; junction bases left unmatched: 11. The V gene's germline CDR1 is SGHTA and CDR2 FQGNSA. The CDR3 is 14 residues long. CDR3 bases: TGTGCCAGCAGCCCCCGGGAGGCGTGGAGGACGCAGTATTTT. It is translated as CASSPREAWRTQYF.

The rearrangement links TRBV7-3 to TRBJ2-1; weak D call: TRBD2 (6 bases). Trimming took 1 base from V and 9 from J, leaving 10 bases between them. The CDR3 runs to 13 residues. The V gene's germline CDR1 is SGHTA and CDR2 FQGTGA. This CDR3 reads CASSLNEGGEQFF. CDR3 coding DNA: TGTGCCAGCAGCTTAAATGAGGGAGGTGAGCAGTTCTTC.

This clonotype showed up just a few times. The genes are TRBV20-1 and TRBJ1-5; unclear D gene. This CDR3 is built from 15 residues. Per germline, CDR1 DFQATT and CDR2 SNEGSKA (reference sequence). Deletions cut 2 bases from V and 0 bases from J, with 11 bases between. CDR3 coding DNA: TGCAGTGCTAGACAGAGTGAGGGTAGCAATCAGCCCCAGCATTTT. Translating gives CSARQSEGSNQPQHF.

This clonotype was counted ten times or more. The V call is TRBV7-2, the J call TRBJ1-5; the D is unclear. With 4 bases removed from V and 5 bases from J, the gap between germline ends came to 9 bases. The CDR3 loop spans 13 amino acids. Germline CDR1 and CDR2: SGHTA and FQGNSA. The CDR3: CASSSEPDQPQHF. In nucleotides, the CDR3 is TGTGCCAGCAGCTCCGAGCCTGATCAGCCCCAGCATTTT.

This clonotype was seen repeatedly, ten times or more. V gene TRBV6-6 combines with J gene TRBJ2-3, with D unresolved. V lost 4 bases to trimming and J lost 0 bases, with 11 bases between them. In germline, CDR1 is MNHNY, CDR2 SVGAGI (reference sequence). This CDR3 is 15 amino acids long. In DNA, the CDR3 is TGTGCCAGCAGTTGGACCAGCCTAAGCACAGATACGCAGTATTTT. Its translation is CASSWTSLSTDTQYF.

Here the CDR3 DNA reads TGTGCCAGCAGGGGAATTCGGGAGGGCCCCTACAATGAGCAGTTCTTC. Protein: CASRGIREGPYNEQFF. This chain uses TRBV28 with TRBJ2-1, with 8 nucleotides matching TRBD2. The junction had 9 bases not matched to a gene; V was cut back by 6 bases and J by 2 bases. The CDR3 runs 16 residues. The germline CDR1 and CDR2 sequences are MDHEN and SYDVKM.

This clonotype has a count of ten or more. This sequence joins TRBV30 and TRBJ1-1; a possible D gene is TRBD1 (6 bases). Per germline, CDR1 GTSNPN and CDR2 SVGIG (reference sequence). Trimming took off 2 bases at V and 1 base at J, with 14 bases between the two ends. This CDR3 region has 15 residues. The CDR3 reads CAWSSGGVKNTEAFF. The CDR3 DNA is TGTGCCTGGAGTTCTGGGGGCGTGAAGAACACTGAAGCTTTCTTT.

The chain uses TRBV5-8 and TRBJ2-7; the match to TRBD1 covers 8 bases. V lost 6 bases and J lost 9; bases outside the gene matches: 8. Germline V lookup: CDR1 SGHTS, CDR2 YDEGEE. The CDR3 loop spans 12 amino acids. DNA for the CDR3: TGTGCCAGCAAGCGGGCAGGGGGCGTGCAGTACGTC. This codes for CASKRAGGVQYV.

CDR3 region: CSASGGSLTDTQYF. In DNA form, the CDR3 reads TGCAGTGCTAGTGGTGGCTCCCTCACAGATACGCAGTATTTT. This chain uses TRBV20-1 with TRBJ2-3, with D unresolved. This CDR3 spans 14 amino acids. Germline V lookup: CDR1 DFQATT, CDR2 SNEGSKA (reference sequence). Trimming cost V 3 bases and J 2 bases, with 12 bases left between them.

This clonotype occurred a few times. CDR3: CASSLTGFSYEQYV. The CDR3 region has the DNA TGTGCCAGCAGCTTGACAGGCTTCTCCTACGAGCAGTACGTC. The chain employs TRBV7-2 and TRBJ2-7; D may be TRBD1 (6 bases). With 3 bases removed from V and 0 bases from J, the gap between germline ends came to 9 bases. From germline, CDR1 is SGHTA and CDR2 FQGNSA. The CDR3 is made up of 14 amino acids.